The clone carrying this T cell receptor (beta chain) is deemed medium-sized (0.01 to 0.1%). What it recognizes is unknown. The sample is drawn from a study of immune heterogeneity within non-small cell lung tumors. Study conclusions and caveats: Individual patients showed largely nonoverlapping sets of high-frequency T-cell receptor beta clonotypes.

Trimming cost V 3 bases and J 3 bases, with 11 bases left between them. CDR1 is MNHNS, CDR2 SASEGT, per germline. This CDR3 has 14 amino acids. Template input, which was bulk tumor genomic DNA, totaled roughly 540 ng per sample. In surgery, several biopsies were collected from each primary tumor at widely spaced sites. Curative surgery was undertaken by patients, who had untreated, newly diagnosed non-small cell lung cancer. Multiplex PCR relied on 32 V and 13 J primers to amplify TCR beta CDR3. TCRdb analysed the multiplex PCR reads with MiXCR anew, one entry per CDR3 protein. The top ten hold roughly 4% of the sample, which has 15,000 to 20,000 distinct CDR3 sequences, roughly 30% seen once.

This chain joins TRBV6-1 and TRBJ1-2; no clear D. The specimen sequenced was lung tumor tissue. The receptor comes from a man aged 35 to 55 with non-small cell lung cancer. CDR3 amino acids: CASSDWGADYGYTF. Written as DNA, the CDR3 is TGTGCCAGCAGTGATTGGGGAGCTGACTATGGCTACACCTTC.